This entry concerns a single T cell receptor beta chain. Its antigen is currently not known. No much larger clone is present one base from it, and per-base qualities are unavailable. Looking up the germline V gene yields CDR1 ENHRY and CDR2 SYGVKD. V ends up 3 bases short and J 5 bases short, with an unmatched junction base count of 12. From the cysteine up to the phenylalanine, the CDR3 has a length of 16 residues. Only the CDR3 portion is preserved as DNA: 48 bases, with reading frame beginning at the first base. This record comes from a study of blood T cell repertoires in COVID-19 (dated by TCRdb to 2019 to 2021). For the wider study: Samples covering the acute and convalescent phases of COVID-19 were provided by collaborators in the United States, Italy and Spain. The prospective study material was composed of cDNA or gDNA derived from T cells, B-cell-depleted T cells, or PBMCs. Deeply sampled blood TCRbeta repertoires from subjects exposed to, actively infected with, or recovered from COVID-19 were included in the dataset. The repertoires were made available in a free public database intended to serve as a resource for research on the immune response to SARS-CoV-2. The samples were drawn from the first 160 participants of the ongoing ImmuneRACE study and from over a thousand subjects provided by 6 global collaborators. A de-identified subject ID, COVID-19 status, age in years and sex were almost always included in the sample metadata. HLA class I and class II types, where available, came from metadata supplied by the sample provider rather than from assay-based typing.

The research as a whole found: The amount of clinical and demographic metadata varied by source and participant and was provided uncurated.

Whole blood was collected in K2EDTA tubes by collaborating institutions according to the institutions' own protocols. For TCRbeta analysis, collaborator samples were shipped as frozen whole blood, as isolated PBMCs, or as DNA extracted from either sample type. TCRbeta CDR3 regions were amplified from genomic DNA using the immunoSEQ Assay, a bias-controlled multiplex PCR. From the authors' description of their analysis: Nucleated cell counts per sample were estimated from amplification of reference gene primers within the assay. To quantify the absolute abundance of each unique TCRbeta CDR3 rearrangement, sequence reads were collapsed and filtered. For each sample, productive Simpson clonality was calculated as the square root of Simpson's diversity index over productive rearrangements. TCRdb provides this immuneACCESS table in a form limited to in-frame rearrangements. Some clones are lacking; in checked studies, under half of them reflect an unresolved V gene, and why the rest are absent is not known. That table is the source of V, J and clone size, and D and trimming were worked out from the DNA. The sample records roughly 250,000 clones, about 87% of which are singletons. In total, the top ten clones hold around 2.5% of the sample.

This TCR was sampled from a woman between 50 and 59 years old with acute or convalescent COVID-19. Sequencing was done on a sample of peripheral blood. The rearrangement joined TRBV10-3 to TRBJ1-1, with 7 bases aligning to TRBD1. The CDR3 here reads CAISDPGGGRRTEAFF. In nucleotides, the sequence is TGTGCCATCAGTGACCCCGGAGGGGGCAGGAGAACTGAAGCTTTCTTT.